These 16 T cell receptor beta chains share one sample of origin, sequenced in a study of control samples from healthy donors and cancer patients. Sequencing used immunoSEQ multiplex PCR; TCRdb keeps in-frame clones, though not all of them. This table holds 85,000 to 100,000 clones, 85% to 95% found once. Sequenced input: blood. The receptors originated from a man between 18 and 29 years old in good health.

This chain links TRBV19 with TRBJ1-5; 9 bases are shared with TRBD1. The CDR3 sequence is 18 residues long. Germline V gene data show CDR1 as LNHDA and CDR2 as SQIVND (reference sequence). With V trimmed by 5 bases and J by 0 bases, 11 bases remained unmatched. CDR3 coding DNA: TGTGCCAGTAGTCCCCGGCGGGACAGGGCCTATAGCAATCAGCCCCAGCATTTT. Its translation is CASSPRRDRAYSNQPQHF.

The chain joins TRBV19 to TRBJ1-5, with 10 bases aligning to TRBD1. Trimming took 6 bases from V and 4 from J; bases not matched to a gene: 9. The CDR3 totals 16 residues. Germline values: CDR1 LNHDA, CDR2 SQIVND (reference sequence). The CDR3 sequence: CASRGVGTGDNQPQHF. CDR3 DNA: TGTGCCAGTAGGGGCGTTGGGACAGGGGATAATCAGCCCCAGCATTTT. The full variable domain, its missing parts supplied by reference TRBV19 and TRBJ1-5, is DGGITQSPKYLFRKEGQNVTLSCEQNLNHDAMYWYRQDPGQGLRLIYYSQIVNDFQKGDIAEGYSVSREKKESFPLTVTSAQKNPTAFYLCASRGVGTGDNQPQHFGDGTRLSIL.

This clone was counted between two and nine times. This sequence joins TRBV21-1 and TRBJ2-1; the D segment call TRBD2 is taken from the table without a DNA check. TRBV21-1 is marked as a pseudogene. There are 13 residues in the CDR3. The chain's CDR3 is CASRTLTYNEQFF. The CDR3 DNA reads as TGTGCCAGCAGAACTCTAACCTACAATGAGCAGTTCTTC.

The chain joins TRBV9 to TRBJ1-4, with D possibly TRBD1 on 6 matching bases. CDR1 and CDR2 from the germline V gene are SGDLS and YYNGEE. With 7 bases removed from V and 8 bases from J, the gap between germline ends came to 12 bases. The CDR3 totals 12 residues. The CDR3 coding sequence is TGTGCCAGCGGGCGACAGGAGGAAAAACTGTTTTTT. This sequence encodes CASGRQEEKLFF.

With respect to this clone: Lacking the conserved final phenylalanine or tryptophan, this CDR3 likely reflects a read error. V and J are TRBV13 and TRBJ1-1, with D hard to call. Trimming shortened V by 3 bases and J by 1 base, and 6 bases separated the two germline ends. Germline CDR1 and CDR2: PRHDT and FYEKMQ (reference sequence). The CDR3 extends over 13 amino acids. The CDR3 DNA follows: TGTGCCAGCAGCTTGAGGAGGAACACTGAAGCTTTCCTT. Residues: CASSLRRNTEAFL.

The gene calls are TRBV3-1 (or the pseudogene TRBV3-2) and TRBJ2-5; 7 nucleotides match TRBD1. The CDR3 sequence is 15 residues long. Trimming at V came to 4 bases and at J to 5 bases, leaving 10 bases not matched to a gene. Germline V gives CDR1 LGHDT, CDR2 YNNKEL (reference sequence). The CDR3 coding sequence is TGTGCCAGCAGCCCGCCCGTGACAGGGCGGGAGACCCAGTACTTC. Amino acid sequence: CASSPPVTGRETQYF.

In its sample, this clone was seen once. The genes are TRBV6-2 or TRBV6-3 and TRBJ2-2, with 11 nucleotides matching TRBD2. Germline CDR1 reads MNHEY; CDR2 reads SVGEGT. The V gene end was trimmed by 2 bases and the J gene end by 7 bases; junction bases not matched to a gene: 6. The CDR3 consists of 16 residues. The CDR3 loop reads CASSYELAGAGGELFF. CDR3 DNA: TGTGCCAGCAGTTACGAACTAGCGGGAGCGGGCGGGGAGCTGTTTTTT.

The V call is TRBV19, the J call TRBJ2-3; TRBD2 aligns across 12 bases. The V segment lost 5 bases and the J segment 0 bases; nucleotides outside the gene matches: 6. The CDR3 is made up of 17 amino acids. The germline gives CDR1 LNHDA, CDR2 SQIVND (reference sequence). This CDR3 reads CASSPRTSGASTDTQYF. In nucleotides, the CDR3 is TGTGCCAGTAGTCCGCGGACTAGCGGGGCTAGCACAGATACGCAGTATTTT. Combining the CDR3 with reference TRBV19 and TRBJ2-3 gives the whole variable domain DGGITQSPKYLFRKEGQNVTLSCEQNLNHDAMYWYRQDPGQGLRLIYYSQIVNDFQKGDIAEGYSVSREKKESFPLTVTSAQKNPTAFYLCASSPRTSGASTDTQYFGPGTRLTVL.

The chain combines TRBV5-6 with TRBJ1-5; 8 bases match TRBD1. The CDR3 extends over 16 amino acids. Germline CDR1 is SGHDT and CDR2 is YYEEEE. V shed 1 base, J shed 7 bases, and the junction held 10 bases outside the gene matches. The CDR3 DNA reads as TGTGCCAGCAGCTTGTTTCCAGGGGGCGCGGAACAGCCCCAGCATTTT. Residues: CASSLFPGGAEQPQHF.

In this sample, this clone turned up once. The genes are TRBV5-4 and TRBJ2-7, with D hard to call. The germline V gene has CDR1 SGHNT and CDR2 YYREEE (reference sequence). This CDR3 has 15 residues. V lost 4 bases and J lost 1, with 15 bases in between. The CDR3 region is CASSPRGGRSYEQYF. As DNA, the CDR3 is TGTGCCAGCAGCCCCAGAGGTGGTCGGTCCTACGAGCAGTACTTC.

This clone was observed a single time. J is TRBJ1-3 and V is TRBV6-6, with TRBD1 matching over 8 bases. The V and J ends lost 5 bases and 0 bases, in that order; junction bases with no gene match: 3. This CDR3 has 15 residues. Germline V CDR1 and CDR2: MNHNY, SVGAGI (reference sequence). The CDR3 DNA sequence: TGTGCCAGCAGTCAGACAGGGGCCTCTGGAAACACCATATATTTT. As protein: CASSQTGASGNTIYF.

The V gene is TRBV2, the J gene TRBJ2-3, with TRBD2 matching 9 bases. The germline V gene encodes CDR1 SNHLY and CDR2 FYNNEI. J lost 6 bases, V lost 6 bases, and 13 bases had no gene match. The CDR3 is 16 residues long. CDR3 protein: CASSRLGREGLDTQYF. CDR3 coding DNA: TGTGCCAGCAGCCGCCTTGGGCGGGAGGGCCTGGATACGCAGTATTTT.

V usage is TRBV6-5 and J usage is TRBJ1-2; D remains unclear. Looked up from germline, CDR1 is MNHEY and CDR2 is SVGAGI. V was shortened by 1 base and J by 6 bases, with 9 bases between the two germline ends. The CDR3 has 13 amino acids. CDR3 in amino acids: CASSYFQDDGYTF. CDR3 nucleotides: TGTGCCAGCAGTTACTTCCAGGATGATGGCTACACCTTC.

V is TRBV6-2 or TRBV6-3 and J is TRBJ2-5; D remains ambiguous. This CDR3 contains 11 residues. Looked up from germline, CDR1 is MNHEY and CDR2 is SVGEGT. The V gene lost 4 bases and the J gene lost 4 bases, with 4 bases spanning the gap. This CDR3 is CASSWRETQYF. In DNA, the CDR3 is TGTGCCAGCAGTTGGAGAGAGACCCAGTACTTC.

CDR3 residues: CASSLDQAPLSRGYTF. CDR3 coding DNA: TGTGCCAGCAGCTTGGATCAGGCCCCTCTCTCTCGGGGCTACACCTTC. The chain links TRBV5-6 to TRBJ1-2, with D uncertain. V shed 0 bases and J shed 8 bases, with 20 bases lying between them. CDR3 length equals 16 residues. Germline loops: CDR1 SGHDT, CDR2 YYEEEE.

The V and J genes are TRBV14 and TRBJ2-4, with a tentative D call TRBD1 (7 bases). Per germline, CDR1 SGHDN and CDR2 FVKESK. The CDR3 runs to 15 residues. V was trimmed by 0 bases and J by 6 bases, leaving 12 bases between them. The CDR3 loop reads CASSQDLQGGNIQYF. The CDR3 bases are TGTGCCAGCAGCCAAGATCTCCAGGGGGGAAACATTCAGTACTTC.